This T cell receptor beta chain was captured by sequencing in a study of beta chain features in type 1 diabetes. Study-level findings and limits: It was among patients, rather than healthy donors, that naive, central memory and Treg TCRB repertoires appeared more similar. Type 1 diabetes patients had VDJ junctions that carried fewer insertions and more deletions. Within each of all four CD4+ subsets, Type 1 diabetes patients had TCRB CDR3s that were moderately but significantly shorter.

In regard to this clone: Its target is unknown.

In germline, CDR1 is SGDLS, CDR2 YYNGEE. The CDR3 has 14 residues. The ends lost 4 bases at V and 2 bases at J; junction bases unmatched: 3. Over 95% purity was reached by all sorted populations. Of the isolated RNA, all was reverse transcribed, and so the sequenced material was expressed TCRB transcripts. Some clones are missing from TCRdb's copy, which holds only in-frame ones; the method was immunoSEQ multiplex PCR. Among approximately 170,000 clones listed, approximately 7.9% were seen once. This receptor was taken from a man younger than 35 with type 1 diabetes. The chain has TRBV9 and TRBJ2-3; 8 positions match TRBD1. The sample comprised central memory CD4+ T cells from blood. Here the CDR3 DNA reads TGTGCCAGCAGCCCGGGACAGGCCACAGATACGCAGTATTTT. Its protein product is CASSPGQATDTQYF.